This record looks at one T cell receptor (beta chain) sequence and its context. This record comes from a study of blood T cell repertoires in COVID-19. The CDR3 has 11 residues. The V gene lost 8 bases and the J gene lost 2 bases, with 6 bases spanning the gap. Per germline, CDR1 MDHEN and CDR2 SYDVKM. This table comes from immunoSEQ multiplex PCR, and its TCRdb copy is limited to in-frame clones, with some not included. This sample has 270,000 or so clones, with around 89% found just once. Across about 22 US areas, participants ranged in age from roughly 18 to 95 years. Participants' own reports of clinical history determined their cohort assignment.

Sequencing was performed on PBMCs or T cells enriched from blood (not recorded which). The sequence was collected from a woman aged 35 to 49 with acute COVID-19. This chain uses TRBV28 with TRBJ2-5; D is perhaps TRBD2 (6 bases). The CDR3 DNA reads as TGTGCCAGCGGGGGGCAAGAGACCCAGTACTTC. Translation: CASGGQETQYF. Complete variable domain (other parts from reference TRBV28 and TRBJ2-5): DVKVTQSSRYLVKRTGEKVFLECVQDMDHENMFWYRQDPGLGLRLIYFSYDVKMKEKGDIPEGYSVSREKKERFSLILESASTNQTSMYLCASGGQETQYFGPGTRLLVL.